This T cell receptor beta chain was identified during a study of early T cells in non-severe SARS-CoV-2 infection (dated by TCRdb to about 2021). Concerning the study at large: Bulk RNA from unsorted whole blood was used for TCR sequencing, so alpha and beta chains could not be paired.

This clonotype was counted only a few times. The antigen it binds to is not known. One base away there is no much larger clone; base qualities are not given. The study was a case-control design nested within a healthcare worker cohort in London, UK, with weekly nasopharyngeal swab PCR tests and blood sampling. Healthcare workers were recruited between 23 and 31 March 2020, during the week of the UK lockdown, and were followed weekly for up to roughly 15 weeks. The paper's findings and limits, for the study overall: VDJdb matching was skewed toward anti-spike CD8 responses and likely underestimated virus-specific expansions, missing private and CD4 specificities.

Preparation of the library involved 5' RACE. Sequencing took place on a NextSeq 500. In the TCR library protocol, unique molecular identifiers were attached to individual cDNA molecules to correct for PCR bias and sequencing error. Both TCR alpha and beta chains were sequenced, and tight co-correlation was observed between alpha and beta sequence abundances in each sample. As for the original processing: Decombinator V4 was used to perform V gene, J gene and CDR3 annotation of TCR sequences. Expanded TCRs were defined as changing significantly between any two time points under a Poisson model with p below 0.0001. Abundances of TCRs were expressed as counts per million after normalisation to the total number of TCRs sequenced in each sample. VDJdb, accessed 1 November 2021, was searched for CMV, EBV and SARS-CoV-2 annotated TCRs, excluding TCRs annotated for multiple antigens. TCRdb's own reprocessing of the public reads used fastp at Q25 and MiXCR and kept productive beta chains. Each CDR3 protein gets just one entry, which takes the most common genes and DNA from the rows behind it. The V and J calls and clone size come from TCRdb's table, not from the authors' own analysis. The sample contains about 48,000 distinct CDR3 sequences, 5% to 6% of them found a single time. The ten biggest clones cover around 5% of the sample.

This TCR was recovered from an adult who was a healthcare worker with PCR-confirmed SARS-CoV-2 infection or an uninfected control (not recorded which). The specimen was whole blood, collected at baseline.

The CDR3: CASSLGQGLYNEQFF. The DNA reads as follows: TGTGCCAGCAGCTTGGGCCAGGGTCTCTACAATGAGCAGTTCTTC. In this chain, TRBV5-6 is recombined with TRBJ2-1; tentative D gene TRBD1, with 5 bases matching. Counted from cysteine to phenylalanine, this CDR3 has 15 amino acids. Of all the DNA, just the CDR3 is kept, 45 bases in frame from base 1. V was cut back by 0 bases and J by 3 bases, leaving a gap of 10 bases between them. For CDR1 and CDR2, the germline V gene lists SGHDT and YYEEEE.